Below, one TCR beta chain is given with its context. Its antigen is currently unknown. A read error may be the cause here, since a much bigger clone is one base away. CDR3 length equals 13 residues. The ends were cut back, 8 bases at V and 11 bases at J, with 21 bases in the middle. In germline, CDR1 is WSHSY, CDR2 SAAADI. It was with a sample-barcoded 5' primer and a J-beta primer mix that a second PCR of roughly 6 to 12 cycles was run. Every cDNA molecule carried a tag from a template-switch adaptor bearing 12 random nucleotides. MiXCR was run by TCRdb on the 5' RACE reads, yielding one entry per CDR3 protein. The sample contains roughly 830,000 distinct CDR3 sequences, about 62% of which appear only once. This sample is part of a study of blood T cells in healthy people across ages. Study results and limitations: More naive CD4+ cells and higher diversity were found in long-lived than in aged donors. Reliance upon unsorted PBMCs precluded definitive naive versus antigen-experienced comparison.

The chain recombines TRBV10-2 with TRBJ2-5, with D possibly being TRBD2 (6 bases). The TCR comes from a man aged 30 to 39 in good health. The sample was blood. The CDR3 DNA reads TGCGCCAGCGGGGACTCCTCGGGCAATGAGCAGTACTTC. This encodes CASGDSSGNEQYF.